This T cell receptor beta chain was sequenced for a study of blood T cell repertoires in COVID-19. About the research overall: Samples representing acute and convalescent COVID-19 were sourced from the United States, Italy and Spain. PBMCs, B-cell-depleted T cells, or T cells provided the cDNA or gDNA that made up the material.

TCRdb's copy holds only in-frame clones and misses some; the assay was immunoSEQ multiplex PCR. Here the sample spans 55,000 to 70,000 clones, approximately 90% being singletons. The Seattle patients joined while their infection was active and were tracked longitudinally afterward. Unmatched junction bases numbered 7, after V lost 5 bases and J lost 9 bases. The CDR3 length is 13 residues. The germline gives CDR1 LGHDT, CDR2 YNNKEL (reference sequence). This sequence originates from a woman aged 50 to 65 with COVID-19, enrolled during active disease. Sequencing used peripheral blood. V is TRBV3-1 (or the pseudogene TRBV3-2) and J is TRBJ2-4, with 7 bases identical to TRBD2. The CDR3 DNA sequence: TGTGCCAGCAGCGACGGACTAGTTTTCATTCAGTACTTC. It codes for CASSDGLVFIQYF.